The TCR beta chain under discussion was sequenced for a study of blood T cell repertoires in COVID-19. Whole-study context: Some COVID-19 samples were acute and others convalescent; all came from the United States, Italy and Spain. From T cells, B-cell-depleted T cells, or PBMCs came the material, which was cDNA or gDNA.

TCRdb's table, derived via immunoSEQ multiplex PCR, lists solely in-frame clones and lacks some. The sample shows under 250,000 clones, roughly 80% of them seen only once. The source of this sequence is a woman aged 25 to 39 who had recovered from COVID-19. The sequenced sample consisted of peripheral blood.

The CDR3 spells CASSRQGGDEQFF. CDR3 DNA: TGTGCCAGCAGTCGACAGGGAGGTGATGAGCAGTTCTTC. The chain couples TRBV27 to TRBJ2-1, with D perhaps TRBD1 (7 bases). Germline loops: CDR1 MNHEY, CDR2 SMNVEV (reference sequence). The V and J ends lost 5 bases and 8 bases respectively, with 13 bases between them. This CDR3 is built from 13 residues.